Shown below are 24 T cell receptor beta chains from a single sample sequenced in a study of shared clonotypes between healthy human individuals. CD45RO-negative, CCR7-selected cells formed the naive CD8 fraction, which excluded terminally differentiated effector memory CD45RA+ cells. Sequencing used immunoSEQ multiplex PCR; TCRdb keeps in-frame clones, though not all of them. The sample has roughly 2.1 million clones; more than 85% are singletons. Sequencing was carried out using naive CD8+ T cells from PBMCs. The source of these receptors is a man between 18 and 29 years old in good health. Some clones in this sample may be carry-over from other donors' samples.

This clone was found once. The rearrangement links TRBV5-6 to TRBJ2-7, with 14 positions matching TRBD2. The V and J ends lost 0 bases and 2 bases, in that order; junction bases with no gene match: 4. Germline V gene data show CDR1 as SGHDT and CDR2 as YYEEEE. This CDR3 contains 17 residues. The CDR3 here is CASSLAGTSGSPYEQYF. The CDR3 DNA is TGTGCCAGCAGCTTGGCCGGGACTAGCGGGAGCCCCTACGAGCAGTACTTC.

The DNA for the CDR3 is TGTGCCAGCAGTTTATCATCTGGGACGGGCTTCGTGCAGTACTTC. Its translation is CASSLSSGTGFVQYF. The rearrangement uses TRBV27 and TRBJ2-7, with D perhaps being TRBD1 or TRBD2 (5 bases each). V gave up 0 bases and J gave up 9 bases, with 18 bases separating them. The CDR3 totals 15 residues. Germline CDR1 MNHEY, CDR2 SMNVEV (reference sequence).

This clone came up once. The rearrangement uses TRBV7-9 and TRBJ1-4; a weak D match, TRBD1 (5 bases). The CDR3 runs to 16 residues. CDR1 SEHNR and CDR2 FQNEAQ come from the germline V gene (reference sequence). Trimming removed 5 bases from V and 1 base from J, with 14 bases in between. The CDR3 sequence is CASSPGTYRTNEKLFF. The CDR3 bases are TGTGCCAGCAGCCCCGGGACCTATAGAACTAATGAAAAACTGTTTTTT.

The J gene is TRBJ1-1, the V gene TRBV19; the D is unclear. Germline values: CDR1 LNHDA, CDR2 SQIVND (reference sequence). This CDR3 spans 15 amino acids. V shed 6 bases and J shed 6 bases, with 20 bases lying between them. The CDR3 DNA sequence: TGTGCCAGTAGCATCCGACCAAGAGGTACTCCTGAAGCTTTCTTT. Protein sequence: CASSIRPRGTPEAFF. Based on the CDR3 plus reference TRBV19 and TRBJ1-1, the full variable domain is DGGITQSPKYLFRKEGQNVTLSCEQNLNHDAMYWYRQDPGQGLRLIYYSQIVNDFQKGDIAEGYSVSREKKESFPLTVTSAQKNPTAFYLCASSIRPRGTPEAFFGQGTRLTVV.

The chain has TRBV4-3 and TRBJ2-7, with D unclear. The V gene's germline CDR1 is LGHNA and CDR2 YSLEER. The V and J ends lost 0 bases and 2 bases respectively, with 11 bases between them. The CDR3 has 15 residues. CDR3 sequence: CASSQDPQLPYEQYF. The DNA for the CDR3 is TGCGCCAGCAGCCAAGATCCACAGCTACCCTACGAGCAGTACTTC.

This chain connects TRBV9 to TRBJ2-7; TRBD1 or TRBD2 may be the D gene (7 bases each). V lost 4 bases and J 6 bases, leaving 14 bases between the germline ends. The length of the CDR3 is 13 residues. The germline V gene encodes CDR1 SGDLS and CDR2 YYNGEE. CDR3 residues: CASSQGGGSEQYF. The DNA for the CDR3 is TGTGCCAGCAGCCAGGGGGGAGGGTCCGAGCAGTACTTC. The whole variable domain, remainder taken from reference TRBV9 and TRBJ2-7, is DSGVTQTPKHLITATGQRVTLRCSPRSGDLSVYWYQQSLDQGLQFLIQYYNGEERAKGNILERFSAQQFPDLHSELNLSSLELGDSALYFCASSQGGGSEQYFGPGTRLTVT.

The chain couples TRBV19 to TRBJ2-1; 9 nucleotides match TRBD2. The germline V gene has CDR1 LNHDA and CDR2 SQIVND (reference sequence). The V segment lost 5 bases and the J segment 2 bases; nucleotides outside the gene matches: 10. This CDR3 region has 17 residues. The CDR3 spells CASSLFSGRGAYNEQFF. DNA of the CDR3: TGTGCCAGTAGTTTGTTTAGCGGGAGAGGGGCCTACAATGAGCAGTTCTTC.

The V and J genes are TRBV19 and TRBJ1-1; tentatively, D is TRBD1 (5 bases). The CDR3 has 13 residues. Germline V gene sequence: CDR1 LNHDA, CDR2 SQIVND (reference sequence). Trimming took 6 bases from V and 5 from J, leaving 13 bases between them. DNA for the CDR3: TGTGCCAGTAGGATGGGGCGCGGAACTGAAGCTTTCTTT. This sequence encodes CASRMGRGTEAFF.

V usage is TRBV6-6 and J usage is TRBJ2-2; D is perhaps TRBD2 (5 bases). V lost 6 bases and J 4 bases, leaving 18 bases between the germline ends. Germline assignment: CDR1 MNHNY and CDR2 SVGAGI (reference sequence). CDR3 size: 16 residues. In nucleotides, the CDR3 is TGTGCCAGCAGCCAAACGTCAGGCAGCGGCACCGGGGAGCTGTTTTTT. It translates to CASSQTSGSGTGELFF.

V and J are TRBV7-5 and TRBJ2-2; the D call of TRBD1 is as the table states it, not checked on the DNA. TRBV7-5 is a pseudogene locus. The CDR3 has 13 amino acids. CDR3 protein: CVRSIRGTGELFF. CDR3 in DNA: TGTGTCAGAAGCATCAGGGGTACCGGGGAGCTGTTTTTT.

V gene TRBV6-5 combines with J gene TRBJ2-1; TRBD1 agrees at 7 bases. The V gene end was trimmed by 2 bases and the J gene end by 5 bases; junction bases not matched to a gene: 3. CDR1 is MNHEY, CDR2 SVGAGI, per germline. The CDR3 extends over 14 amino acids. The CDR3 DNA sequence: TGTGCCAGCAGTTACGGGGACAGTGACAATGAGCAGTTCTTC. Amino acid sequence: CASSYGDSDNEQFF.

This clone was seen only once. The rearrangement links TRBV28 to TRBJ1-5, with D possibly being TRBD1 (5 bases). CDR3 size: 14 residues. CDR1 and CDR2 (germline): MDHEN, SYDVKM. The germline V and J ends were trimmed by 1 base and 4 bases, with 8 bases remaining between them. The CDR3 reads CASSLLGGNQPQHF. The CDR3 bases are TGTGCCAGCAGTTTATTGGGGGGTAATCAGCCCCAGCATTTT.

The chain has TRBV27 and TRBJ2-7; D gene ambiguous. Trimming took 0 bases from V and 6 from J, leaving 12 bases between them. This CDR3 has 14 amino acids. The germline V gene encodes CDR1 MNHEY and CDR2 SMNVEV (reference sequence). The DNA for the CDR3 is TGTGCCAGCAGTTTATCCCCGAACGTCGGCGAGCAGTACTTC. This codes for CASSLSPNVGEQYF.

The rearrangement uses TRBV9 and TRBJ1-2; D gene uncertain. Between the trimmed V and J ends, which lost 0 bases and 6 bases, there was a span of 12 bases. This CDR3 region has 14 residues. CDR1 is SGDLS, CDR2 YYNGEE, per germline. CDR3 region: CASSVGVVENGYTF. In DNA, the CDR3 is TGTGCCAGCAGCGTAGGGGTGGTAGAGAATGGCTACACCTTC.

This sequence joins TRBV7-9 and TRBJ2-2, with unresolved D. The germline CDR1 and CDR2 sequences are SEHNR and FQNEAQ (reference sequence). Trimming shortened V by 5 bases and J by 1 base, and 14 bases separated the two germline ends. CDR3 length equals 16 residues. The CDR3 DNA reads TGTGCCAGCAGCCAGCCAAGGAGTGGGAACACCGGGGAGCTGTTTTTT. Translating it yields CASSQPRSGNTGELFF.

The table lists this clone with a few counts. V usage is TRBV7-2 and J usage is TRBJ1-1; TRBD1 matches at 7 bases. Trimming removed 5 bases from V and 6 bases from J; junction bases left unmatched: 9. The germline V gene has CDR1 SGHTA and CDR2 FQGNSA. This CDR3 is 14 amino acids long. Here the CDR3 DNA reads TGTGCCAGCAGCGTTGGACAGGAGATCCCTGAAGCTTTCTTT. It specifies CASSVGQEIPEAFF.

The sample holds one count of this clone. The J gene is TRBJ2-2, the V gene TRBV7-3; 15 bases line up with TRBD2. Germline V gene sequence: CDR1 SGHTA, CDR2 FQGTGA. Trimming removed 5 bases from V and 1 base from J; junction bases left unmatched: 11. This CDR3 has 20 amino acids. CDR3 nucleotides: TGTGCCAGCAGCCTGACGGGACTAGCGGGAGGCTCCGGGAACACCGGGGAGCTGTTTTTT. The encoded protein is CASSLTGLAGGSGNTGELFF.

The chain carries TRBV7-2 and TRBJ1-2, with 7 bases aligning to TRBD1. This CDR3 has 15 residues. J lost 8 bases, V lost 1 base, and 10 bases had no gene match. Germline CDR1 is SGHTA and CDR2 is FQGNSA. The CDR3 DNA sequence: TGTGCCAGCAGCTTAGTAGGGGGACAGTCACACGGCTACACCTTC. Translation: CASSLVGGQSHGYTF.

The sample holds a few counts of this clone. The rearrangement joins TRBV30 to TRBJ1-1, with a tentative D call TRBD1 (6 bases). The germline V gene has CDR1 GTSNPN and CDR2 SVGIG (reference sequence). The CDR3 has 12 amino acids. V was cut by 1 base and J by 3 bases, with 6 bases left in between. CDR3 in amino acids: CAWSEGDTEAFF. In nucleotides, the CDR3 is TGTGCCTGGAGTGAGGGGGACACTGAAGCTTTCTTT.

The chain couples TRBV28 to TRBJ1-2, with D possibly TRBD1 on 5 matching bases. From germline, CDR1 is MDHEN and CDR2 SYDVKM. Between the trimmed V and J ends, which lost 5 bases and 6 bases, there was a span of 16 bases. This CDR3 has 14 amino acids. The DNA for the CDR3 is TGTGCCAGCAGTCCTCGGGGCAGGGTGGATGGCTACACCTTC. As protein: CASSPRGRVDGYTF.

About this clone itself: Additional DNA sequences in this sample encode the identical CDR3. CDR3 sequence (DNA): TGTGCCAGTAGCGCCGGGGGGCCCGGGGAGCTGTTTTTT. The encoded protein is CASSAGGPGELFF. The rearrangement uses TRBV19 and TRBJ2-2; the D gene is possibly TRBD2 (7 bases). Germline CDR1 is LNHDA and CDR2 is SQIVND (reference sequence). The V gene lost 6 bases and the J gene lost 6 bases, with 11 bases spanning the gap. The CDR3 spans 13 residues. Looking up the rest from reference TRBV19 and TRBJ2-2 gives the full variable domain: DGGITQSPKYLFRKEGQNVTLSCEQNLNHDAMYWYRQDPGQGLRLIYYSQIVNDFQKGDIAEGYSVSREKKESFPLTVTSAQKNPTAFYLCASSAGGPGELFFGEGSRLTVL.

Concerning this clone: Mismatch with germline at one junction end may stem from a read error. The V and J genes are TRBV5-6 and TRBJ1-1, with D tentatively TRBD1 (5 bases). The CDR3 is 15 residues long. From germline, CDR1 is SGHDT and CDR2 YYEEEE. The CDR3 DNA reads TGTGCCAGCAGATTGGGGCCCGTGACAGTGACTGAAGCTTTCTTT. It codes for CASRLGPVTVTEAFF.

The J gene is TRBJ2-7, the V gene TRBV7-9; 11 nucleotides match TRBD1. The V gene end was trimmed by 1 base and the J gene end by 3 bases; junction bases not matched to a gene: 11. From germline, CDR1 is SEHNR and CDR2 FQNEAQ (reference sequence). CDR3 length: 18 amino acids. The CDR3 loop reads CASSLGYRDGTGGYEQYF. The CDR3 nucleotides read TGTGCCAGCAGCTTAGGATATAGGGACGGGACAGGGGGCTACGAGCAGTACTTC.

This sequence joins TRBV2 and TRBJ2-3, with a tentative D call TRBD1 (5 bases). Germline V gene data show CDR1 as SNHLY and CDR2 as FYNNEI. The V end was cut by 6 bases, the J end by 4 bases, with 11 bases between. The length of the CDR3 is 13 residues. CDR3 loop: CASRESGPDTQYF. The CDR3 DNA sequence: TGTGCCAGCAGGGAATCAGGGCCAGATACGCAGTATTTT.